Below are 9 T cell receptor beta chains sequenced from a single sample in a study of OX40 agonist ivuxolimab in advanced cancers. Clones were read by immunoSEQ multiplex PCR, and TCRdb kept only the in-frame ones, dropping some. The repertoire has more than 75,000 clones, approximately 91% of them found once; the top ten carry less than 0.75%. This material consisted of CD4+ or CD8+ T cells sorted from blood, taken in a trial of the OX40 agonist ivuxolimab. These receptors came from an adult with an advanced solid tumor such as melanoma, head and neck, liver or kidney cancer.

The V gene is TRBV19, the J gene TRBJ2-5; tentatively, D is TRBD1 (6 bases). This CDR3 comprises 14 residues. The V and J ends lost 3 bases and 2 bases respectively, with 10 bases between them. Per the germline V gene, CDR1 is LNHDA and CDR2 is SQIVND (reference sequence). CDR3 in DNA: TGTGCCAGTAGTATTGGACAGCTACAAGAGACCCAGTACTTC. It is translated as CASSIGQLQETQYF.

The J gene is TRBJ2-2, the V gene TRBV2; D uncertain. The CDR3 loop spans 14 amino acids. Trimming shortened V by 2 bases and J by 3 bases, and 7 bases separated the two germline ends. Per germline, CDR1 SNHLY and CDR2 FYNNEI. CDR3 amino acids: CASSELADTGELFF. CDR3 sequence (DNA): TGTGCCAGCAGTGAACTTGCGGACACCGGGGAGCTGTTTTTT.

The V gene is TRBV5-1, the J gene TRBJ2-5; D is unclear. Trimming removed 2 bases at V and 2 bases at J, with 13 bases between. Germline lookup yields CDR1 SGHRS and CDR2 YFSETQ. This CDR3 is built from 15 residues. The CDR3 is CASSFNGNTQETQYF. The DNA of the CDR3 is TGCGCCAGCAGCTTTAATGGAAACACTCAAGAGACCCAGTACTTC. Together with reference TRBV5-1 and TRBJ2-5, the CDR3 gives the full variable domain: KAGVTQTPRYLIKTRGQQVTLSCSPISGHRSVSWYQQTPGQGLQFLFEYFSETQRNKGNFPGRFSGRQFSNSRSEMNVSTLELGDSALYLCASSFNGNTQETQYFGPGTRLLVL.

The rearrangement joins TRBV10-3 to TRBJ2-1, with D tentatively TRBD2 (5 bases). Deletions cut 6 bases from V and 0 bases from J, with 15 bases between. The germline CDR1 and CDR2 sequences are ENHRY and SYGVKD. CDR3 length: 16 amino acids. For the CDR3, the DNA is TGTGCCATCAGGGACTCGACGGGGAGCTCCTACAATGAGCAGTTCTTC. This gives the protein CAIRDSTGSSYNEQFF.

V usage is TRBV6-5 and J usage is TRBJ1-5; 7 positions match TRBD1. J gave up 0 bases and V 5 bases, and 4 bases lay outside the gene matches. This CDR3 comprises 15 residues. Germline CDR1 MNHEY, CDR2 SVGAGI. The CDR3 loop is CASSMGQYSNQPQHF. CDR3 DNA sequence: TGTGCCAGCAGTATGGGACAGTATAGCAATCAGCCCCAGCATTTT.

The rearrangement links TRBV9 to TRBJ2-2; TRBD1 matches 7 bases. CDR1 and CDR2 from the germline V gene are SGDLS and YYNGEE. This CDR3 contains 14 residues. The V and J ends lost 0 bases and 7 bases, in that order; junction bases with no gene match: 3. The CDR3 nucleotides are TGTGCCAGCAGCGTAGGACAGGGAATCGGGGAGCTGTTTTTT. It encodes CASSVGQGIGELFF.

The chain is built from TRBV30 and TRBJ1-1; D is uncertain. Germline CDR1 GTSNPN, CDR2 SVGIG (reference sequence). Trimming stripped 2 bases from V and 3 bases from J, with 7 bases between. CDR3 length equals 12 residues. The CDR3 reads CAWSPLYTEAFF. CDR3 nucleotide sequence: TGTGCCTGGAGTCCCCTTTACACTGAAGCTTTCTTT.

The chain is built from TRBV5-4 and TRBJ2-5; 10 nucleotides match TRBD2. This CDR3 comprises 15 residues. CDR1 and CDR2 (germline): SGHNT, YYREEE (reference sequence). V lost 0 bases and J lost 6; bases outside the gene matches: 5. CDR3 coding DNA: TGTGCCAGCAGCTTGGCGTCTAGCGGGGGTCAGACCCAGTACTTC. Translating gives CASSLASSGGQTQYF.

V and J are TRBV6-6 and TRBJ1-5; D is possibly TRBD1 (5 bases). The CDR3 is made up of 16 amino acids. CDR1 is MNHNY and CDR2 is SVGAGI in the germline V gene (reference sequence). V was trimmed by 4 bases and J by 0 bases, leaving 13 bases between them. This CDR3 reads CASSSTGSDSNQPQHF. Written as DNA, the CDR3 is TGTGCCAGCAGTTCTACAGGTTCCGATAGCAATCAGCCCCAGCATTTT.